This note documents a single TCR beta chain sequence. Its antigen is currently unknown. J was trimmed by 15 bases and V by 2 bases; bases with no gene match: 11. Germline CDR1 and CDR2: MNHEY and SVGAGI. This CDR3 region has 14 residues. This sample stems from a study of cytotoxic CD8 clonotypes in ibrutinib-treated CLL. Study-level points and caveats: Measured clonality at baseline was greater than in age-matched healthy donors and tracked with circulating CD8+ T-cell counts.

The table came from immunoSEQ multiplex PCR; TCRdb's copy has only in-frame clones and leaves some out. This repertoire shows roughly 63,000 clones, less than 75% found once; its top ten account for roughly 14%. With cryopreserved PBMCs as the source, around 2 micrograms of genomic DNA went to TCR beta libraries. Sequenced material: PBMCs, taken after 12 months of ibrutinib treatment. This clonotype was obtained from a human donor with chronic lymphocytic leukemia. The chain couples TRBV6-5 to TRBJ2-2; 8 positions agree with TRBD2. The CDR3 nucleotides are TGTGCCAGCAGTTACCGCGGGGGGCTATTCGGAATGTTTTTT. Protein product: CASSYRGGLFGMFF.